This record concerns one T cell receptor beta chain sequence. This specimen comes from a study of long-term antiretroviral therapy in people with HIV. Specimens held roughly 0.9-10 million cryopreserved PBMC prior to DNA extraction. This CDR3 has 11 residues. In germline, CDR1 is WSHSY, CDR2 SAAADI. V shed 5 bases and J shed 7 bases, with 6 bases lying between them. They ran version v3.0 of the immunoSEQ assay at survey level. Measured with immunoSEQ multiplex PCR; TCRdb has only the in-frame clones, and not every one. Of roughly 25,000 clones listed, roughly 80% were seen once; the top ten hold about 5.3%.

The sample consisted of unsorted PBMCs, taken 0.7 years before starting antiretroviral therapy. The TCR was taken from a man aged 30-40 years with HIV. This chain links TRBV10-2 with TRBJ2-4; maybe TRBD1 (5 bases). CDR3 coding DNA: TGCGCCAGCAGTAGGGGCAACATTCAGTACTTC. Translation gives CASSRGNIQYF.